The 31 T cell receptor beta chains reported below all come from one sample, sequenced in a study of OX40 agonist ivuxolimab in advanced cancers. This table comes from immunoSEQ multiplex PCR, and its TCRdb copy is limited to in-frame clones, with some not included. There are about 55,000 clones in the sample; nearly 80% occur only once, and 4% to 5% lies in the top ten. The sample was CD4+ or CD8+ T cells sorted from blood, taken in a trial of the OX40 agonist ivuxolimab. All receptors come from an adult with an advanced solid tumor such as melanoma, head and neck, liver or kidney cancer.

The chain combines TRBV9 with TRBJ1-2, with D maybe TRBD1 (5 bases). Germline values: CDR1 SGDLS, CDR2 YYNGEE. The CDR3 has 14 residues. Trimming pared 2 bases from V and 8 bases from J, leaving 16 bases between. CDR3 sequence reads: CASSVGRRGDGYTF. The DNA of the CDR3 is TGTGCCAGCAGCGTGGGGCGACGAGGGGACGGCTACACCTTC.

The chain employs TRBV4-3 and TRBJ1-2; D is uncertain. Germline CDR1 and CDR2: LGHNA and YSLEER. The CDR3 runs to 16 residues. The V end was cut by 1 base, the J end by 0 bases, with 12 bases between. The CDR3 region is CASSQVKRATNYGYTF. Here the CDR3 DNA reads TGCGCCAGCAGCCAAGTGAAGAGGGCTACTAACTATGGCTACACCTTC.

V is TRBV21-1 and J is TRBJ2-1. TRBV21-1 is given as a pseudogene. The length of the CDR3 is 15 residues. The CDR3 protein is CASIHSVYSYNEQFF. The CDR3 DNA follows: TGTGCCAGCATTCACAGCGTTTACTCCTACAATGAGCAGTTCTTC.

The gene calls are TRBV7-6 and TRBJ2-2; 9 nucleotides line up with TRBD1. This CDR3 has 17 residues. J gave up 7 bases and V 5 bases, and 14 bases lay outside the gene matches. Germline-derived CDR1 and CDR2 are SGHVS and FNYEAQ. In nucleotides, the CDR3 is TGTGCCAGCAGCCTGCAACCGGGACAGGGTCATCACGGGGAGCTGTTTTTT. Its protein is CASSLQPGQGHHGELFF.

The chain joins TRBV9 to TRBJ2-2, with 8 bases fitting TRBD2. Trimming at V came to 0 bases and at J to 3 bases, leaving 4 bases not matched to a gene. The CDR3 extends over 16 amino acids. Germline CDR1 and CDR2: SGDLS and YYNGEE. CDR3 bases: TGTGCCAGCAGCGTAGGCGGGCGGGGGGACACCGGGGAGCTGTTTTTT. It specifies CASSVGGRGDTGELFF.

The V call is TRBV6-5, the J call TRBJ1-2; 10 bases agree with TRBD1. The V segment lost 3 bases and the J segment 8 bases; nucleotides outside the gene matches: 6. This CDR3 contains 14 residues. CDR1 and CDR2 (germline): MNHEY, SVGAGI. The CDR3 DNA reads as TGTGCCAGCAGTTATAGACAGGGGGCGCGGGGCTACACCTTC. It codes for CASSYRQGARGYTF.

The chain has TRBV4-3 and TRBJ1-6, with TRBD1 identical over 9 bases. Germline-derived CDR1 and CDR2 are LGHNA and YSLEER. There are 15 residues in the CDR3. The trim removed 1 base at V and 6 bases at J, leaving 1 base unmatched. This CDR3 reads CASSQGDRANSPLHF. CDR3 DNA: TGCGCCAGCAGCCAAGGGGACAGGGCTAATTCACCCCTCCACTTT.

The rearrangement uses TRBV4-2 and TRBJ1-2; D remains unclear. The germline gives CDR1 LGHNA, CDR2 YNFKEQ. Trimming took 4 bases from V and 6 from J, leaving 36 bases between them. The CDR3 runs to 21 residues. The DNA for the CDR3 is TGTGCCAGCAGCCGAAACGCCTACTCAAGGGCGGGGTGGGTTACATCGGATGGCTACACCTTC. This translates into CASSRNAYSRAGWVTSDGYTF.

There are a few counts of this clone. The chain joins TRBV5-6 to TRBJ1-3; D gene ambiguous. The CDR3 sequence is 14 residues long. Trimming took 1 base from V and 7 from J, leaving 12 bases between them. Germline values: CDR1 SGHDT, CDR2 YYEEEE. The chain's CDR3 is CASSLPAGRNTIYF. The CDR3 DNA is TGTGCCAGCAGCTTGCCCGCGGGTCGCAACACCATATATTTT.

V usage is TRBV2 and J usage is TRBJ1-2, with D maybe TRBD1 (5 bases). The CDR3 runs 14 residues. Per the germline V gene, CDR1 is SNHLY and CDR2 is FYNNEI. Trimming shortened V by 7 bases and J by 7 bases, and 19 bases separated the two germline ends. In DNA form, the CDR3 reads TGTGCCAGCACCGAGGAAAGACTGAGGGGTGGCTACACCTTC. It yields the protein CASTEERLRGGYTF.

The DNA of the CDR3 is TGTGCCAGCATAGCCAGTGGGGGGTATTACAATGAGCAGTTCTTC. Encoded protein: CASIASGGYYNEQFF. The chain links TRBV28 to TRBJ2-1; a weak D match, TRBD2 (6 bases). The CDR3 is made up of 15 amino acids. The germline CDR1 and CDR2 sequences are MDHEN and SYDVKM. With 7 bases removed from V and 4 bases from J, the gap between germline ends came to 17 bases.

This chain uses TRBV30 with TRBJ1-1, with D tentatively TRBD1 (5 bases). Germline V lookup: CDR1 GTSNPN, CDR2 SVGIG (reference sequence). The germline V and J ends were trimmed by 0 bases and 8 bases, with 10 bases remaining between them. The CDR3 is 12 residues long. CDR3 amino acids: CAWSVHQGEAFF. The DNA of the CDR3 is TGTGCCTGGAGTGTTCACCAGGGCGAAGCTTTCTTT.

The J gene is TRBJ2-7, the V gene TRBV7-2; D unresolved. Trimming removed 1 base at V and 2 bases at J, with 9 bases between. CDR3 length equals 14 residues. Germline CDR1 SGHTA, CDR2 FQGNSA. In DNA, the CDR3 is TGTGCCAGCAGCTTAGATCCGTCCACCTACGAGCAGTACTTC. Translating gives CASSLDPSTYEQYF.

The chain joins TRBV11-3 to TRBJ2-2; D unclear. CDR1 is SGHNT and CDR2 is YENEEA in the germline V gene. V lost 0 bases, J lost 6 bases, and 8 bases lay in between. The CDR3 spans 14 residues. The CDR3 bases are TGTGCCAGCAGCTTAGAGGGGTCCGCCGGGGAGCTGTTTTTT. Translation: CASSLEGSAGELFF. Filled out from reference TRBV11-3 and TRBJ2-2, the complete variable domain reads EAGVVQSPRYKIIEKKQPVAFWCNPISGHNTLYWYLQNLGQGPELLIRYENEEAVDDSQLPKDRFSAERLKGVDSTLKIQPAELGDSAVYLCASSLEGSAGELFFGEGSRLTVL.

CDR3 sequence reads: CASSFKRGRDRGRNTGELFF. DNA for the CDR3: TGTGCCAGCAGTTTCAAAAGGGGAAGGGACAGGGGGCGAAACACCGGGGAGCTGTTTTTT. V and J are TRBV4-2 and TRBJ2-2; 12 bases map to TRBD1. This CDR3 has 20 amino acids. Germline trimming cut 6 bases from V and 2 bases from J; bases unmatched to any gene: 16. The V gene's germline CDR1 is LGHNA and CDR2 YNFKEQ.

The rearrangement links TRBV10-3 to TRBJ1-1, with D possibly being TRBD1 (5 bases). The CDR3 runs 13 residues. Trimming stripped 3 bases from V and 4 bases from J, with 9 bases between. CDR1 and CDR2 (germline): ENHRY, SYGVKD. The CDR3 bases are TGTGCCATCAGTGAATTGGGGGGCACTGAAGCTTTCTTT. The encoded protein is CAISELGGTEAFF.

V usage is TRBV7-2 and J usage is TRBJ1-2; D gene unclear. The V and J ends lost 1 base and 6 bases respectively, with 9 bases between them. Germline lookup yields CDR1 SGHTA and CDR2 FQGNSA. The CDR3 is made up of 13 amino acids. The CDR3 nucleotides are TGTGCCAGCAGCTTAGTAGGAGGGAATGGCTACACCTTC. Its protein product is CASSLVGGNGYTF.

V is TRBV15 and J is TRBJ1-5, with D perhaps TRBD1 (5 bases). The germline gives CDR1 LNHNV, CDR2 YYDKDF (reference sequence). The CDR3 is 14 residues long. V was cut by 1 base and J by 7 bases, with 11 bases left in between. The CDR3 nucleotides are TGTGCCACCAGCAGAGGGCGGGAGGGGCAGCCCCAGCATTTT. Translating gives CATSRGREGQPQHF.

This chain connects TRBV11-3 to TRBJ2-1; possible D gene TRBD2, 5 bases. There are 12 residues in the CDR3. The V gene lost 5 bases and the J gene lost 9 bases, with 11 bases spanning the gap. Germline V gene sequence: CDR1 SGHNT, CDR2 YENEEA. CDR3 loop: CASSLWRVEQFF. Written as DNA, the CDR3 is TGTGCCAGCAGCCTATGGCGGGTTGAGCAGTTCTTC.

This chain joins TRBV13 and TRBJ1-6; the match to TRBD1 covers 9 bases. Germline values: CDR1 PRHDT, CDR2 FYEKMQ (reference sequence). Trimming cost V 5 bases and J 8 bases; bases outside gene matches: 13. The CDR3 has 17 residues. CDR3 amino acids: CASSPVGGTGSDSPLHF. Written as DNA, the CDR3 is TGTGCCAGCAGCCCAGTGGGCGGGACAGGGTCGGATTCACCCCTCCACTTT.

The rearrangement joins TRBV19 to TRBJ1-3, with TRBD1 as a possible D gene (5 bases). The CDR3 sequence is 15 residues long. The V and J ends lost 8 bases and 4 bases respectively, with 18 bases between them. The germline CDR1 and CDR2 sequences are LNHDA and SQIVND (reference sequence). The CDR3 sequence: CASGREGARGNTIYF. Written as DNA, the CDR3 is TGTGCCAGTGGTCGCGAAGGGGCTCGGGGAAACACCATATATTTT.

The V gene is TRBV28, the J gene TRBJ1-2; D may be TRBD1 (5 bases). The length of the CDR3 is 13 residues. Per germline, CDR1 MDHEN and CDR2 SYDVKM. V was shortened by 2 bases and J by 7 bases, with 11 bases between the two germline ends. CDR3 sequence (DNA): TGTGCCAGCAGTTTAATTAGGGGTGGTGGCTACACCTTC. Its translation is CASSLIRGGGYTF.

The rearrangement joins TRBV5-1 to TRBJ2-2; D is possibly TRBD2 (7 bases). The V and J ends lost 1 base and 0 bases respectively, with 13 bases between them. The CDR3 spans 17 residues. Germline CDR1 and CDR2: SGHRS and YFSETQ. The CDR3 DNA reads TGCGCCAGCAGCTTGAGGGGGGGCCGAACGAACACCGGGGAGCTGTTTTTT. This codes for CASSLRGGRTNTGELFF.

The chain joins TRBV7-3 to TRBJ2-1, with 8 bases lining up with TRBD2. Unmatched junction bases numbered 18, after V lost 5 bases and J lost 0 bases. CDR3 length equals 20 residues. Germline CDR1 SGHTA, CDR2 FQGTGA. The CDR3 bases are TGTGCCAGCAGCCCTCAAGTACGAGCGGGAGCCCTGAGCTCCTACAATGAGCAGTTCTTC. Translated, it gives CASSPQVRAGALSSYNEQFF.

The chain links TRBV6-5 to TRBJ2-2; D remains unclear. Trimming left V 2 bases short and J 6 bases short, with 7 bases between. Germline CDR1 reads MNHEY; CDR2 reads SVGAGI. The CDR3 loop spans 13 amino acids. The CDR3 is CASSYTRSGELFF. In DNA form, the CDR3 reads TGTGCCAGCAGTTACACACGGTCCGGGGAGCTGTTTTTT.

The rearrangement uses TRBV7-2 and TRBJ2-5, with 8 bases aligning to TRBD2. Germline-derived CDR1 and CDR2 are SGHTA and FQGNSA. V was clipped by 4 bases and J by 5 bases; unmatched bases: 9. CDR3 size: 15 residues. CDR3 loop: CASSSPGTRTETQYF. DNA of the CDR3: TGTGCCAGCAGCTCGCCCGGGACTAGGACGGAGACCCAGTACTTC.

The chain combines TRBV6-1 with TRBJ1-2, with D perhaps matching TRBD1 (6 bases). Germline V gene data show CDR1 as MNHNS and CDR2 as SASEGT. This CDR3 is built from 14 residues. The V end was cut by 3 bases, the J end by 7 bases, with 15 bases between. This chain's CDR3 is CASSEGQGTGGYTF. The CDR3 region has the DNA TGTGCCAGCAGTGAGGGCCAGGGGACGGGTGGCTACACCTTC.

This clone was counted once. Written as DNA, the CDR3 is TGTGCCAGCAGCTCAGACAGGGTCACTGAAGCTTTCTTT. This encodes CASSSDRVTEAFF. This chain connects TRBV7-8 to TRBJ1-1; 7 bases align to TRBD1. The V and J ends lost 4 bases and 4 bases, in that order; junction bases with no gene match: 3. CDR1 and CDR2 (germline): SGHVS, FQNEAQ. This CDR3 comprises 13 residues.

The CDR3 here is CASSLWRTSGANVLTF. DNA for the CDR3: TGTGCCAGCAGCCTCTGGAGGACCTCTGGGGCCAACGTCCTGACTTTC. The rearrangement links TRBV5-4 to TRBJ2-6; the D gene is possibly TRBD2 (5 bases). The CDR3 extends over 16 amino acids. V dropped 4 bases and J dropped 0 bases, with 11 bases sitting between them. CDR1 is SGHNT, CDR2 YYREEE, per germline (reference sequence).

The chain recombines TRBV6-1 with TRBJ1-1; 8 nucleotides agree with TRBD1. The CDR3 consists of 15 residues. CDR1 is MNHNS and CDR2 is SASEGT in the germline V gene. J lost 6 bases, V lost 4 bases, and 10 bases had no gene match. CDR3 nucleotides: TGTGCCAGCAGTGCAATCGGACAGGGTTTCGCTGAAGCTTTCTTT. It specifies CASSAIGQGFAEAFF.

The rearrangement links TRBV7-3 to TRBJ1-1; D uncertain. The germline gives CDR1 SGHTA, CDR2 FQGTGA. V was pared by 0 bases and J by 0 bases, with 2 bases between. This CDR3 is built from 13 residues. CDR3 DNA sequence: TGTGCCAGCAGCTTAACGATGAACACTGAAGCTTTCTTT. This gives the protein CASSLTMNTEAFF. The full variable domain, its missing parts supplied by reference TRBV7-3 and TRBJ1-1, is GAGVSQTPSNKVTEKGKYVELRCDPISGHTALYWYRQSLGQGPEFLIYFQGTGAADDSGLPNDRFFAVRPEGSVSTLKIQRTERGDSAVYLCASSLTMNTEAFFGQGTRLTVV.